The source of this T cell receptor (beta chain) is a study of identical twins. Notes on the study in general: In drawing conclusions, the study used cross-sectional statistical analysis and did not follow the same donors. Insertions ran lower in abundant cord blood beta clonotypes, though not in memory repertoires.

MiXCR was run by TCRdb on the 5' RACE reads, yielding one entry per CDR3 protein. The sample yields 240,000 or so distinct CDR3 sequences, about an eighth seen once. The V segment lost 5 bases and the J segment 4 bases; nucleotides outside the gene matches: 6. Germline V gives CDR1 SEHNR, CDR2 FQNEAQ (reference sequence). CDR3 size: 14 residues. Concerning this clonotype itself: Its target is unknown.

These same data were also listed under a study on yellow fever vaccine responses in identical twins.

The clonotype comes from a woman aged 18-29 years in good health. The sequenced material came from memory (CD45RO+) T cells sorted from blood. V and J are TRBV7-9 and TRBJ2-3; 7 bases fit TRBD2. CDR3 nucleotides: TGTGCCAGCAGCCGACTAGCTGTGGCAGATACGCAGTATTTT. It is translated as CASSRLAVADTQYF.